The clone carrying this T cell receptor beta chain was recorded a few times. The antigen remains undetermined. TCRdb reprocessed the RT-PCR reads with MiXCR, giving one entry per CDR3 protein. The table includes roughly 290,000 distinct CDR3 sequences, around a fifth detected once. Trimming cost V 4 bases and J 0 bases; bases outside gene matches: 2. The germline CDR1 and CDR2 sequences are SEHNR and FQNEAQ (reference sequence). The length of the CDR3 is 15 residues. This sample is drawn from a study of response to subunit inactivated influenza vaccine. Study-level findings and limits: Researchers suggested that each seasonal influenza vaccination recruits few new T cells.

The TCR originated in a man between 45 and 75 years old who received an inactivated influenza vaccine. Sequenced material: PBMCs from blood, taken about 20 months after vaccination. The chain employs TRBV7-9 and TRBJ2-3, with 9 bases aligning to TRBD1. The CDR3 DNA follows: TGTGCCAGCAGCTCCGACAGGGGGAGCACAGATACGCAGTATTTT. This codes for CASSSDRGSTDTQYF.